These T cell receptor beta chains were read from a single sample in a study of blood T cell repertoires in COVID-19. Using immunoSEQ multiplex PCR, the repertoire was profiled, and TCRdb retains in-frame clones only, with some absent. The data show 90,000 to 130,000 clones, with roughly 85% seen just once and more than 4.5% held by the top ten. The specimen sequenced was peripheral blood. The receptors derive from a human donor in a cohort sampled during active COVID-19. The CDR3 runs from the conserved cysteine through the conserved F or W. D genes are given only for firm matches. Size values are once, few and many counts, or a class for expanded clones, and some rows have none.

-	TRBD1	TRBV18	TRBJ2-7	15	CASSPTGQGGYEQYF	TGTGCCAGCTCACCAACTGGACAGGGGGGCTACGAGCAGTACTTC
-	TRBD1	TRBV2	TRBJ2-5	14	CASDRDRGVETQYF	TGTGCCAGCGACCGGGACAGGGGTGTAGAGACCCAGTACTTC
-	-	TRBV30	TRBJ2-5	13	CAWSADGGQTQYF	TGTGCCTGGAGTGCGGACGGGGGGCAGACCCAGTACTTC
-	-	TRBV10-2	TRBJ2-1	13	CASSGTLRNEQFF	TGCGCCAGCTCCGGGACTCTTCGCAATGAGCAGTTCTTC
-	TRBD2	TRBV9	TRBJ2-1	15	CASSVVTSGRGEQFF	TGTGCCAGCAGCGTAGTTACTAGCGGGAGAGGGGAACAGTTCTTC
-	TRBD1	TRBV7-8	TRBJ2-7	15	CASSRTGGVEYEQYF	TGTGCCAGCAGCCGGACAGGGGGCGTAGAATACGAGCAGTACTTC
-	-	TRBV3-1/TRBV3-2	TRBJ2-1	16	CASSQPKVGQGDEQFF	TGTGCCAGCAGCCAGCCCAAGGTAGGCCAGGGCGATGAGCAGTTCTTC
-	TRBD1	TRBV2	TRBJ1-1	17	CASSGISWGTGGEGAFF	TGTGCCAGCAGTGGAATTTCGTGGGGGACAGGGGGCGAGGGAGCTTTCTTT
-	-	TRBV7-9	TRBJ2-3	13	CASSSLSTDTQYF	TGTGCCAGCAGCTCCCTGAGCACAGATACGCAGTATTTT
-	TRBD1	TRBV7-8	TRBJ2-7	15	CASSSQGDRTYEQYF	TGTGCCAGCAGCTCCCAGGGGGATCGGACCTACGAGCAGTACTTC
-	TRBD2	TRBV7-9	TRBJ2-3	15	CASSLLAGDTDTQYF	TGTGCCAGCAGCTTGCTAGCGGGGGACACAGATACGCAGTATTTT
-	TRBD2	TRBV11-2	TRBJ2-1	17	CASSPGRRASGRDEQFF	TGTGCCAGCAGCCCCGGAAGGCGGGCTAGCGGGAGAGATGAGCAGTTCTTC
-	-	TRBV5-1	TRBJ1-1	14	CASSSGQPNTEAFF	TGCGCCAGCAGCTCCGGACAGCCCAACACTGAAGCTTTCTTT
-	-	TRBV4-1	TRBJ2-2	15	CASSQAPTAPGELFF	TGCGCCAGCAGCCAAGCCCCGACTGCCCCCGGGGAGCTGTTTTTT
-	-	TRBV5-4	TRBJ1-4	18	CASSPGGYLGGTNEKLFF	TGTGCCAGCAGCCCCGGAGGTTACCTCGGGGGAACTAATGAAAAACTGTTTTTT
-	-	TRBV18	TRBJ1-2	14	CASSPPGGNYGYTF	TGTGCCAGCTCACCACCGGGAGGGAACTATGGCTACACCTTC
-	TRBD2	TRBV5-8	TRBJ2-3	17	CASSLANGRRWIDTQYF	TGTGCCAGCAGCTTGGCCAACGGGAGGAGATGGATAGATACGCAGTATTTT
-	-	TRBV20-1	TRBJ1-5	14	CSASIGSSNQPQHF	TGCAGTGCTAGTATCGGGAGTTCTAATCAGCCCCAGCATTTT
-	-	TRBV5-1	TRBJ2-2	13	CASGGANTGELFF	TGCGCCAGCGGTGGAGCGAACACCGGGGAGCTGTTTTTT
-	TRBD1	TRBV7-3	TRBJ2-1	14	CASSPRQGANEQFF	TGTGCCAGCAGCCCGAGACAGGGGGCAAATGAGCAGTTCTTC
-	-	TRBV11-2	TRBJ2-7	15	CASSPSEGVAYEQYF	TGTGCCAGCAGCCCCTCGGAAGGGGTCGCCTACGAGCAGTACTTC
-	TRBD2	TRBV5-4	TRBJ2-5	15	CASSRGTSGQETQYF	TGTGCCAGCAGTCGGGGGACTAGCGGCCAAGAGACCCAGTACTTC
few	-	TRBV5-4	TRBJ1-1	14	CASSTRRGIPEAFF	TGTGCCAGCAGCACAAGACGGGGGATCCCTGAAGCTTTCTTT
-	TRBD2	TRBV9	TRBJ2-5	16	CASSVGNSGGQETQYF	TGTGCCAGCAGCGTAGGAAATAGCGGGGGCCAAGAGACCCAGTACTTC
-	TRBD1	TRBV4-1	TRBJ2-1	14	CASRGQGPVSEQFF	TGCGCCAGCAGGGGACAGGGGCCCGTGTCTGAGCAGTTCTTC
-	TRBD2	TRBV6-5	TRBJ2-3	13	CASSRGGGYTQYF	TGTGCCAGCAGTCGGGGGGGCGGATATACGCAGTATTTT
-	-	TRBV9	TRBJ2-1	15	CASSVVPGDYNEQFF	TGTGCCAGCAGCGTAGTCCCGGGGGACTACAATGAGCAGTTCTTC
-	-	TRBV7-9	TRBJ2-6	18	CASSLNSHNPSGANVLTF	TGTGCCAGCAGCTTGAACAGCCATAATCCCTCTGGGGCCAACGTCCTGACTTTC
once	TRBD1	TRBV18	TRBJ2-1	13	CASQDRDYNEQFF	TGTGCCAGCCAAGACAGGGACTACAATGAGCAGTTCTTC
-	-	TRBV4-1	TRBJ1-3	15	CASSQDRTAGNTIYF	TGCGCCAGCAGCCAAGATAGAACCGCCGGAAACACCATATATTTT
-	TRBD1	TRBV5-1	TRBJ1-6	14	CASSKTGGDSPLHF	TGCGCCAGCAGTAAAACAGGGGGTGATTCACCCCTCCACTTT
-	-	TRBV24-1	TRBJ2-3	16	CATSDFTGANTDTQYF	TGTGCCACCAGTGATTTTACGGGAGCGAACACAGATACGCAGTATTTT
-	TRBD1	TRBV7-3	TRBJ2-2	16	CASSPTGTGDTGELFF	TGTGCCAGCAGCCCCACCGGGACAGGGGACACCGGGGAGCTGTTTTTT
-	TRBD1	TRBV19	TRBJ1-4	14	CASTGGTTNEKLFF	TGTGCCAGTACAGGGGGGACTACTAATGAAAAACTGTTTTTT
-	TRBD1	TRBV3-1/TRBV3-2	TRBJ2-7	15	CASSLVTGGAYEQYF	TGTGCCAGCAGCCTAGTTACAGGGGGAGCCTACGAGCAGTACTTC
-	-	TRBV5-6	TRBJ1-4	17	CASSLGVGGRANEKLFF	TGTGCCAGCAGCTTGGGCGTGGGGGGAAGGGCTAATGAAAAACTGTTTTTT
-	TRBD2	TRBV19	TRBJ2-1	16	CASSGLAGDPYNEQFF	TGTGCCAGTAGCGGACTAGCGGGGGACCCCTACAATGAGCAGTTCTTC
few	-	TRBV11-2	TRBJ2-2	16	CASSLESQGGMGELFF	TGTGCCAGCAGCTTAGAATCCCAGGGTGGCATGGGGGAGCTGTTTTTT
-	-	TRBV5-5	TRBJ1-1	16	CASYLGLAMMNTEAFF	TGTGCCAGCTACCTTGGGCTGGCTATGATGAACACTGAAGCTTTCTTT
once	-	TRBV29-1	TRBJ1-4	14	CSVVVQGLSEKLFF	TGCAGCGTTGTGGTGCAGGGTCTAAGCGAAAAACTGTTTTTT
-	-	TRBV28	TRBJ2-1	16	CASSSLAFRSYNEQFF	TGTGCCAGCAGTTCCTTAGCGTTTCGCTCCTACAATGAGCAGTTCTTC
-	TRBD1	TRBV15	TRBJ2-5	16	CATSRGDRVYQETQYF	TGTGCCACCAGCAGAGGGGACAGAGTATACCAAGAGACCCAGTACTTC
-	TRBD2	TRBV5-1	TRBJ2-5	15	CASSLEGLDVETQYF	TGCGCCAGCAGCTTGGAGGGACTAGACGTAGAGACCCAGTACTTC
-	TRBD1	TRBV27	TRBJ1-1	15	CASSLYYRGSTEAFF	TGTGCCAGCAGTTTATACTACAGGGGGTCAACTGAAGCTTTCTTT
once	-	TRBV28	TRBJ2-7	16	CASSVLLGPRGYEQYF	TGTGCCAGCAGTGTTTTGTTAGGCCCTCGCGGGTACGAGCAGTACTTC
-	TRBD1	TRBV30	TRBJ1-2	15	CAWRPPAGGLNGYTF	TGTGCCTGGAGACCCCCGGCAGGGGGCCTTAATGGCTACACCTTC
-	TRBD1	TRBV6-5	TRBJ2-1	15	CASRNTGGVEDEQFF	TGTGCCAGCAGGAACACAGGGGGCGTCGAGGATGAGCAGTTCTTC
-	-	TRBV18	TRBJ1-1	14	CASSPRKTVSEAFF	TGTGCCAGCTCACCACGTAAAACAGTCTCTGAAGCTTTCTTT
-	-	TRBV3-1/TRBV3-2	TRBJ1-3	15	CASSQEAYSGNTIYF	TGTGCCAGCAGCCAAGAGGCATACTCTGGAAACACCATATATTTT
-	-	TRBV2	TRBJ1-1	11	CASRREGVAFF	TGTGCCAGCAGGCGGGAGGGCGTAGCTTTCTTT
-	TRBD2	TRBV5-4	TRBJ2-3	14	CASRGSGTTDTQYF	TGTGCCAGCAGGGGTAGCGGGACCACAGATACGCAGTATTTT